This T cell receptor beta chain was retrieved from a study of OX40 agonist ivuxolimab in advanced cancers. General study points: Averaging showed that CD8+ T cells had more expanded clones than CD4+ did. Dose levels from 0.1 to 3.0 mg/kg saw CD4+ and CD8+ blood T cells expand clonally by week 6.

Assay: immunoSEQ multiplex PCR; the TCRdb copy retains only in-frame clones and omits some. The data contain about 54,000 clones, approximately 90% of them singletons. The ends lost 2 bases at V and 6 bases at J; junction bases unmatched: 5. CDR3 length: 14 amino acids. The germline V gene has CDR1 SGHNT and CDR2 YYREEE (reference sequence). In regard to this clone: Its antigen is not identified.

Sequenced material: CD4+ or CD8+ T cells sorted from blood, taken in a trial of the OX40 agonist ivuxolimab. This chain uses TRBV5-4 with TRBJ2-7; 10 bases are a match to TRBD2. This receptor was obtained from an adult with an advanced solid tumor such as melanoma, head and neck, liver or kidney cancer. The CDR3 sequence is CASSFSGRAAEQYF. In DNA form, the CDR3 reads TGTGCCAGCAGCTTCAGCGGGAGGGCTGCCGAGCAGTACTTC.